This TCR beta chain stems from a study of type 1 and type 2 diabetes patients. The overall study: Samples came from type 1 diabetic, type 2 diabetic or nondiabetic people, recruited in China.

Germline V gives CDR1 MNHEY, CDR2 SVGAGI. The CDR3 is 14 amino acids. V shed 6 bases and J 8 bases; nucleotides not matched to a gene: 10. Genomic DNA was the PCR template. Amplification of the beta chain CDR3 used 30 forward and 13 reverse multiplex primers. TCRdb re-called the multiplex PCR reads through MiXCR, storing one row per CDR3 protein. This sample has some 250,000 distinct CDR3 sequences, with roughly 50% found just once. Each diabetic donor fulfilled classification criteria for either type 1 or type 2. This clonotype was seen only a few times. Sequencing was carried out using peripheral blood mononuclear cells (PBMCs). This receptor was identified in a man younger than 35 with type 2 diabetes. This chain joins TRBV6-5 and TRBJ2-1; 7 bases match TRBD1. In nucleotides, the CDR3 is TGTGCCAGCAGCAGGATCATAGGGGGCGATGAGCAGTTCTTC. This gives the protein CASSRIIGGDEQFF.